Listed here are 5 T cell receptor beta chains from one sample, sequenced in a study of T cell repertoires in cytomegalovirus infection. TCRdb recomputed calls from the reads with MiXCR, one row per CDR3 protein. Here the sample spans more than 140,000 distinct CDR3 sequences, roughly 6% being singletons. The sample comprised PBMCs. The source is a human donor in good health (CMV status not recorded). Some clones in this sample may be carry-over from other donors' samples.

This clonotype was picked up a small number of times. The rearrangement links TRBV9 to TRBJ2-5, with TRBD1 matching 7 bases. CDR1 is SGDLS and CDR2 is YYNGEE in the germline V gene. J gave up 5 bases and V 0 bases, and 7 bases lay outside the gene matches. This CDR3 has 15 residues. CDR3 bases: TGTGCCAGCAGCGTAGAAAGGGGGCGAGGGGAGACCCAGTACTTC. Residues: CASSVERGRGETQYF.

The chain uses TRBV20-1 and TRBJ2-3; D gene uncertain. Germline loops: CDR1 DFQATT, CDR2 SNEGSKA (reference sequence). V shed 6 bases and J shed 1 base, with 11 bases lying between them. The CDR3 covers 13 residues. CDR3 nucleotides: TGCAGTGCCCTGAAGACTGGCACAGATACGCAGTATTTT. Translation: CSALKTGTDTQYF.

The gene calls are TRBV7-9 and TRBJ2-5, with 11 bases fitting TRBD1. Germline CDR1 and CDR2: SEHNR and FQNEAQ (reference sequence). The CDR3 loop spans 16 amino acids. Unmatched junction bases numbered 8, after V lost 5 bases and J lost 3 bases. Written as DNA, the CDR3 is TGTGCCAGCAGCATCCTCCGGGACAGGGGGGAAGAGACCCAGTACTTC. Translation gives CASSILRDRGEETQYF.

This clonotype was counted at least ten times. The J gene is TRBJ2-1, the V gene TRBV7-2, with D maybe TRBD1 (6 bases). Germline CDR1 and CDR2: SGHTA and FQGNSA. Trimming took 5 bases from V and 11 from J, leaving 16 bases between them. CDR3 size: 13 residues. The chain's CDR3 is CASSRGGPPKQFF. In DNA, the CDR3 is TGTGCCAGCAGCCGAGGGGGACCACCGAAGCAGTTCTTC.

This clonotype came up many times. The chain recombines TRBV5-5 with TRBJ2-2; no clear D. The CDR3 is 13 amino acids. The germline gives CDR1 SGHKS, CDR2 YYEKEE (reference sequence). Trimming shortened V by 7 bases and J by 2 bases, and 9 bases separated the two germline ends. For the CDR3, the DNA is TGTGCCAGCCAGGCCTTAAACACCGGGGAGCTGTTTTTT. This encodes CASQALNTGELFF.